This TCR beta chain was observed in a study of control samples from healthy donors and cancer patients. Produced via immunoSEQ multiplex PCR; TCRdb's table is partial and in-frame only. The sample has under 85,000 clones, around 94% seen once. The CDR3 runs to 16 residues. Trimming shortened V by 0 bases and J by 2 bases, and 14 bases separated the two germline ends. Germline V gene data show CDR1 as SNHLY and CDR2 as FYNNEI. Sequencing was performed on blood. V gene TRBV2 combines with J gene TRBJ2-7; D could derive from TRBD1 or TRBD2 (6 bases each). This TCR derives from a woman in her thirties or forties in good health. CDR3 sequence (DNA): TGTGCCAGCAGTGAAGCGCTTAGGGGGGCTCCCTACGAGCAGTACTTC. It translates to CASSEALRGAPYEQYF.